A single TCR beta chain is shown here with its context. Germline V gene sequence: CDR1 SGHKS, CDR2 YYEKEE (reference sequence). This CDR3 spans 15 amino acids. The ends were cut back, 1 base at V and 1 base at J, with 11 bases in the middle. Sequencing was performed with immunoSEQ multiplex PCR; in TCRdb, only in-frame clones are kept and a portion is missing. This repertoire shows around 100,000 clones, 80% to 95% found once; its top ten account for approximately 3%. These data belong to a study of control samples from healthy donors and cancer patients. The TCR was taken from a human donor in good health. The donor label of this sample is uncertain. Material: blood. The chain has TRBV5-5 and TRBJ1-1, with D unresolved. CDR3 DNA: TGTGCCAGCAGCTTGAAGGGAGGTGGGAACACTGAAGCTTTCTTT. It yields the protein CASSLKGGGNTEAFF.